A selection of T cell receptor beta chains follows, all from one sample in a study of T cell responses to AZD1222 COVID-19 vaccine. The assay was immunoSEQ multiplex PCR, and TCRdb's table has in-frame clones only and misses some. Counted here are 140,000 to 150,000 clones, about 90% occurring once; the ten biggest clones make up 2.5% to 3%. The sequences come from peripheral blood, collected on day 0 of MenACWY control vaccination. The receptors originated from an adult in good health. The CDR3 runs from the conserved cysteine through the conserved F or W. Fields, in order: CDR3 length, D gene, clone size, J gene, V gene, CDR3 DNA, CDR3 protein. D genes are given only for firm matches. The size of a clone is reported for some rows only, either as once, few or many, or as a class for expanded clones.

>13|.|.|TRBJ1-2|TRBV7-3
TGTGCCAGCAGTACAGGTGACACCTATGGCTACACCTTC
CASSTGDTYGYTF
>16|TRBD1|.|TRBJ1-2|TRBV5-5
TGTGCCAGCAGCGAGACAGGGGACCGGGTTAACTATGGCTACACCTTC
CASSETGDRVNYGYTF
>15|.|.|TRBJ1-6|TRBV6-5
TGTGCCAGCAGGGCCAGTGTCTCCTATAATTCACCCCTCCACTTT
CASRASVSYNSPLHF
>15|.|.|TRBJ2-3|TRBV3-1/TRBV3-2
TGTGCCAGCAGCCCACTAGCAACTAGCACAGATACGCAGTATTTT
CASSPLATSTDTQYF
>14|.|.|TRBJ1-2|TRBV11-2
TGTGCCAGCACCTTAGGGATTATGGACTATGGCTACACCTTC
CASTLGIMDYGYTF
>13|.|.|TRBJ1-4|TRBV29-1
TGCAGCGTTGAAGAACAGGGTGGTGAAAAACTGTTTTTT
CSVEEQGGEKLFF
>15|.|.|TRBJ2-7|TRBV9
TGTGCCAGCAGTCCCGGGCCGATGGGTTCCTACGAGCAGTACTTC
CASSPGPMGSYEQYF
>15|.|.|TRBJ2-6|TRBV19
TGTGCCAGTAGAAACGGTGACTCTGGGGCCAACGTCCTGACTTTC
CASRNGDSGANVLTF
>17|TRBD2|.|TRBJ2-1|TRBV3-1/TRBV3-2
TGTGCCAGCAGCCACGCCCCGGTAGCGGGAGCTTACAATGAGCAGTTCTTC
CASSHAPVAGAYNEQFF
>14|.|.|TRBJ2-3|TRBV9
TGTGCCAGCAGCGTAGCTAGCCTTTCAGATACGCAGTATTTT
CASSVASLSDTQYF
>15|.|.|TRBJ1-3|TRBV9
TGTGCCAGCAGCGTAGACGTAACCTCTGGAAACACCATATATTTT
CASSVDVTSGNTIYF
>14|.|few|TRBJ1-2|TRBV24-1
TGTGCCACCAGTGACCATAGGACGGACTATGGCTACACCTTC
CATSDHRTDYGYTF
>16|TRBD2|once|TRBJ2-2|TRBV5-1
TGCGCCAGCAGCCCGGGATCGACTAGCGGTCCCGGGGAGCTGTTTTTT
CASSPGSTSGPGELFF
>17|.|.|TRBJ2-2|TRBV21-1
TGTGCCAGCAGGTCGGACAGGGGTGGCCCGAACACCGGGGAGCTGTTTTTT
CASRSDRGGPNTGELFF
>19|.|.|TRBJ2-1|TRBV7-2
TGTGCCAGCAGCTTAGCGCGGAGGGGGAGTTCCCTCTCCTACAATGAGCAGTTCTTC
CASSLARRGSSLSYNEQFF
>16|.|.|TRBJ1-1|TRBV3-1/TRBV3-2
TGTGCCAGCAGCCTGACGACAGTGAGTAATTCGGCTGGAGCTTTCTTT
CASSLTTVSNSAGAFF
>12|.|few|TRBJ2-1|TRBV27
TGTGCCAGCAGATCCTCCCGACGGGAGCAGTTCTTC
CASRSSRREQFF
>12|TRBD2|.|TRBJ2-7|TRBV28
TGTGCCAGCAGTTGGCGGGGGGAAGATCGGTACTTC
CASSWRGEDRYF
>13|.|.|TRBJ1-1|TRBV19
TGTGCCAGTGGACCTCACATGAACACTGAAGCTTTCTTT
CASGPHMNTEAFF
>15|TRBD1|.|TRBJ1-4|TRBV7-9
TGTGCCAGCAGCCCGCGGACAGGGACTCGGGAAAAACTGTTTTTT
CASSPRTGTREKLFF
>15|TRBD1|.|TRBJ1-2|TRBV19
TGTGCCAGTAGTCCGCCGGGACAGGGTGGCTATGGCTACACCTTC
CASSPPGQGGYGYTF
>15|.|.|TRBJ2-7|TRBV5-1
TGCGCCAGCAGCTTCAACGGGGGCCCTACCCAAGAGCAGTACTTC
CASSFNGGPTQEQYF
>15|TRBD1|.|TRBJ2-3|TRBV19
TGTGCCAGTAGTACGACCGGACAGGGGACAGATACGCAGTATTTT
CASSTTGQGTDTQYF
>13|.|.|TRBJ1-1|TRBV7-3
TGTGCCAGCAGCTTAGGGGACGAAACTGAAGCTTTCTTT
CASSLGDETEAFF
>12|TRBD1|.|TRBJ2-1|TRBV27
TGTGCCAGCAGTTTGGACAGGCTAGTTAAGTTCTTC
CASSLDRLVKFF
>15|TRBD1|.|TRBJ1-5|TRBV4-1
TGCGCCAGCAGCCGCCTTACAGGGGGGGGTCAGCCCCAGCATTTT
CASSRLTGGGQPQHF
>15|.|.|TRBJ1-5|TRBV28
TGTGCCAGCAGTTTATCGGGTGAGCTCTATCAGCCCCAGCATTTT
CASSLSGELYQPQHF
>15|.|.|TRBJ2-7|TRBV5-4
TGTGCCAGCAGCTTGGGCTCCGGACAGACCAGGGAGCAGTACTTC
CASSLGSGQTREQYF
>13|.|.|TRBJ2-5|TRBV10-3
TGTGCCACCGGAGGGGGGTTAAAAGAGACCCAGTACTTC
CATGGGLKETQYF
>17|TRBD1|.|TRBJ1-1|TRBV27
TGTGCCAGCAGTTTATCAGGGTTGACAGGGCGCGGCACTGAAGCTTTCTTT
CASSLSGLTGRGTEAFF
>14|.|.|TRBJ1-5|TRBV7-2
TGTGCCAGCAGTTACTCTTGGGGGTATCAGCCCCAGCATTTT
CASSYSWGYQPQHF
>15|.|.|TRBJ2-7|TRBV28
TGTGCCAGCAGTTTAACACAGGGCCCGAGGAACGAGCAGTACTTC
CASSLTQGPRNEQYF
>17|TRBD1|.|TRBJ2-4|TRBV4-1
TGCGCCAGCAGCCAAGGGCGACAGGGCTCGGGCAAAAACATTCAGTACTTC
CASSQGRQGSGKNIQYF
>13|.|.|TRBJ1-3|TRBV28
TGTGCCAGCAACTGGGGGGATGGAAACACCATATATTTT
CASNWGDGNTIYF
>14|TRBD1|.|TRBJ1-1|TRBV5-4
TGTGCCAGCAGCCTAAGGACAGGGAGGACTGAAGCTTTCTTT
CASSLRTGRTEAFF
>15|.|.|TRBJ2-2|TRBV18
TGTGCCAGCTCACCGTACGGACCCCCGGGGGGGGAGCTGTTTTTT
CASSPYGPPGGELFF
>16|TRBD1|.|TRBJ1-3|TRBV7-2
TGTGCCAGCAGCCCGCAGGGGGTCCTTGGAGGGAACACCATATATTTT
CASSPQGVLGGNTIYF
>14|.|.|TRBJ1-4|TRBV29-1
TGCAGCGTCTGGGGAGTCTGGACTAATGAAAAACTGTTTTTT
CSVWGVWTNEKLFF
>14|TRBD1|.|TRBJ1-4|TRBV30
TGTGCCTGGAGTCAGGGGGTGCCGAATGAAAAACTGTTTTTT
CAWSQGVPNEKLFF
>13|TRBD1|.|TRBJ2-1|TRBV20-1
TGCAGTGCTAGTAAGACAGGGCGCAATGAGCAGTTCTTC
CSASKTGRNEQFF
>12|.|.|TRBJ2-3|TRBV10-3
TGTGCCATCAGTGCCCTAGGGGATACGCAGTATTTT
CAISALGDTQYF
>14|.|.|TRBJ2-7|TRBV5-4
TGTGCCAGCAGCTTGGGGGGGGACAGCTACGAGCAGTACTTC
CASSLGGDSYEQYF
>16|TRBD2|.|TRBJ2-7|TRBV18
TGTGCCAGCTCACCAGGACTAGCGGGAGTGATCCACGAGCAGTACTTC
CASSPGLAGVIHEQYF
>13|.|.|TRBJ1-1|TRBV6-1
TGTGCCAGCAGTGAAAGCTTGAACACTGAAGCTTTCTTT
CASSESLNTEAFF
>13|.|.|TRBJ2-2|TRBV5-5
TGTGCCAGCAGCCCGGGCCACCCCGGGGAGCTGTTTTTT
CASSPGHPGELFF
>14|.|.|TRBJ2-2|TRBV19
TGTGCCAGTAGTATAGGGCAGAACACCGGGGAGCTGTTTTTT
CASSIGQNTGELFF
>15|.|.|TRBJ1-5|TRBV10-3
TGTGCCATCAGTGCGGGCCTGGAGGGCAATCAGCCCCAGCATTTT
CAISAGLEGNQPQHF
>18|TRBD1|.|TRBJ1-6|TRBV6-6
TGTGCCAGCAGTCCCTTAGGGAAGGACAGGCGGTTTAATTCACCCCTCCACTTT
CASSPLGKDRRFNSPLHF
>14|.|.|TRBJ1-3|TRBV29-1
TGCAGCGTGAATTACCGGGACGTAGGGAACACCATATATTTT
CSVNYRDVGNTIYF
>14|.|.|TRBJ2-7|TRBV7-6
TGTGCCAGCAGCTTAGAGGTGGGCTCGCGCGAGCAGTACTTC
CASSLEVGSREQYF
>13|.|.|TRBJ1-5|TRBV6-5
TGTGCCAGCAGCAACGGGAGGTCTCAGCCCCAGCATTTT
CASSNGRSQPQHF
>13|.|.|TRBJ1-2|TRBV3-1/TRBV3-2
TGTGCCAGCAGCCAAAACAAGGGGAATGGCTACACCTTC
CASSQNKGNGYTF
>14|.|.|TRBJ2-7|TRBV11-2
TGTGCCAGCATGCCTCTGCGGGCATCCTACGAGCAGTACTTC
CASMPLRASYEQYF
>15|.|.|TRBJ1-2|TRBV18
TGTGCCAGCTCACCAACATCCCCGTTTAACTATGGCTACACCTTC
CASSPTSPFNYGYTF
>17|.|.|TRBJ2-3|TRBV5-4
TGTGCCAGCAGCTTGGGGGTGGGACGGGGCAGCACAGATACGCAGTATTTT
CASSLGVGRGSTDTQYF
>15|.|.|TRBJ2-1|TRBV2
TGTGCCAGCAATAGACAGGAGAGCTCCTACAATGAGCAGTTCTTC
CASNRQESSYNEQFF
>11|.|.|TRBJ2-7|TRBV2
TGTGCCAGCAGATACTACCACGAGCAGTACTTC
CASRYYHEQYF